Presented here are 18 T cell receptor beta chains from one specimen sequenced in a study of cytomegalovirus exposure and HLA in healthy donors. PCR used 60 Vbeta primers and 13 Jbeta primers. TCRdb's copy holds only in-frame clones and misses some; the assay was immunoSEQ multiplex PCR. The sample yields fewer than 200,000 clones, approximately 78% seen once. The sample consisted of PBMCs. The receptors stem from a woman in her late teens or twenties in good health and CMV-seronegative.

The chain is built from TRBV6-1 and TRBJ2-2; tentatively, D is TRBD2 (6 bases). The CDR3 contains 15 residues. V was cut by 6 bases and J by 7 bases, with 18 bases left in between. CDR1 is MNHNS, CDR2 SASEGT, per germline. The CDR3 spells CASRELAGMGGELFF. DNA for the CDR3: TGTGCCAGCAGAGAACTGGCGGGGATGGGCGGGGAGCTGTTTTTT.

The genes are TRBV7-9 and TRBJ2-1; D perhaps matches TRBD1 (6 bases). The CDR3 extends over 16 amino acids. V lost 5 bases and J 2 bases, leaving 16 bases between the germline ends. CDR1 is SEHNR and CDR2 is FQNEAQ in the germline V gene (reference sequence). CDR3 nucleotides: TGTGCCAGCAGCCCCATTGGGGGCGCGGCCTACAATGAGCAGTTCTTC. Protein product: CASSPIGGAAYNEQFF. The full variable domain, in which reference TRBV7-9 and TRBJ2-1 provide the parts outside the CDR3, is DTGVSQNPRHKITKRGQNVTFRCDPISEHNRLYWYRQTLGQGPEFLTYFQNEAQLEKSRLLSDRFSAERPKGSFSTLEIQRTEQGDSAMYLCASSPIGGAAYNEQFFGPGTRLTVL.

The rearrangement joins TRBV7-9 to TRBJ1-1, with D unresolved. Looked up from germline, CDR1 is SEHNR and CDR2 is FQNEAQ (reference sequence). CDR3 length: 12 amino acids. Trimming removed 3 bases from V and 11 bases from J, with 13 bases in between. In DNA form, the CDR3 reads TGTGCCAGCAGCTTGCGGGCAGGCAAGGCTTTCTTT. Translation: CASSLRAGKAFF.

This clone occurred a few times. J is TRBJ2-7 and V is TRBV4-3; maybe TRBD1 (6 bases). The length of the CDR3 is 15 residues. V gave up 0 bases and J gave up 3 bases, with 12 bases separating them. Germline V CDR1 and CDR2: LGHNA, YSLEER. The CDR3 coding sequence is TGCGCCAGCAGCCAAGATCAGGACAGCCACTACGAGCAGTACTTC. It translates to CASSQDQDSHYEQYF.

The V call is TRBV27, the J call TRBJ1-1; D gene uncertain. This CDR3 region has 12 residues. Germline lookup yields CDR1 MNHEY and CDR2 SMNVEV (reference sequence). Trimming stripped 3 bases from V and 7 bases from J, with 9 bases between. The CDR3 nucleotides are TGTGCCAGCAGTTTTGGCGGAAGTGAAGCTTTCTTT. Protein sequence: CASSFGGSEAFF.

This chain links TRBV19 with TRBJ2-5; TRBD1 agrees at 7 bases. V was pared by 10 bases and J by 0 bases, with 8 bases of the junction left unmatched. Germline loops: CDR1 LNHDA, CDR2 SQIVND (reference sequence). The CDR3 totals 14 residues. CDR3 residues: CATRDRLYQETQYF. Here the CDR3 DNA reads TGTGCCACCCGGGACAGACTGTACCAAGAGACCCAGTACTTC.

This clone showed up just once. The V call is TRBV7-9, the J call TRBJ2-7; 12 nucleotides align to TRBD1. Germline CDR1 reads SEHNR; CDR2 reads FQNEAQ (reference sequence). J gave up 6 bases and V 5 bases, and 14 bases lay outside the gene matches. CDR3 size: 17 residues. CDR3 in DNA: TGTGCCAGCAGCATGGGGACCGGGACAGGGGGCTTCCGCGAGCAGTACTTC. This encodes CASSMGTGTGGFREQYF.

V usage is TRBV6-6 and J usage is TRBJ1-2, with 10 bases aligning to TRBD1. The ends lost 0 bases at V and 13 bases at J; junction bases unmatched: 8. CDR3 size: 14 residues. CDR1 and CDR2 (germline): MNHNY, SVGAGI (reference sequence). Written as DNA, the CDR3 is TGTGCCAGCAGTTACTCCTCAGACAGGGGGCAACCCACCTTC. It encodes CASSYSSDRGQPTF.

The rearrangement uses TRBV7-5 and TRBJ1-3. TRBV7-5 is classified as a pseudogene. The CDR3 consists of 16 residues. This CDR3 is CARTLSLPPNGNTIYF. Written as DNA, the CDR3 is TGTGCCAGAACCCTAAGTCTACCCCCGAACGGAAACACCATATATTTT.

The chain is built from TRBV7-2 and TRBJ2-1; TRBD2 matches 8 bases. V shed 5 bases and J 7 bases; nucleotides not matched to a gene: 10. CDR3 length equals 15 residues. The germline gives CDR1 SGHTA, CDR2 FQGNSA. The CDR3 bases are TGTGCCAGCAGCCGAATCGGGAGGGCCGGTAATGAGCAGTTCTTC. It is translated as CASSRIGRAGNEQFF.

The rearrangement links TRBV5-1 to TRBJ2-3, with TRBD2 matching 7 bases. In germline, CDR1 is SGHRS, CDR2 YFSETQ. CDR3 length equals 17 residues. J gave up 2 bases and V 5 bases, and 14 bases lay outside the gene matches. This CDR3 is CASRRTPSGGYTDTQYF. The CDR3 coding sequence is TGCGCCAGCAGACGGACGCCTAGCGGAGGCTACACAGATACGCAGTATTTT.

This rearrangement joins TRBV6-5 to TRBJ1-1; unclear D gene. Per germline, CDR1 MNHEY and CDR2 SVGAGI. The CDR3 length is 14 residues. V lost 2 bases, J lost 0 bases, and 7 bases lay in between. This CDR3 is CASSYTGMNTEAFF. In nucleotides, the CDR3 is TGTGCCAGCAGTTACACCGGGATGAACACTGAAGCTTTCTTT.

V usage is TRBV7-2 and J usage is TRBJ2-3; D perhaps matches TRBD1 (5 bases). Germline values: CDR1 SGHTA, CDR2 FQGNSA. The V end lost 6 bases, the J end lost 6 bases, and 10 bases lay between the germline ends. The CDR3 loop spans 12 amino acids. Written as DNA, the CDR3 is TGTGCCAGCAGTCCCAACAGGGATACGCAGTATTTT. It specifies CASSPNRDTQYF.

This clone has only one observation. The chain combines TRBV28 with TRBJ2-5; 7 bases match TRBD1. The CDR3 spans 14 residues. V dropped 1 base and J dropped 5; count of bases not matched to a gene: 4. CDR1 and CDR2 from the germline V gene are MDHEN and SYDVKM. CDR3 bases: TGTGCCAGCAGTTTATCAGGGGGTAAGGAGACCCAGTACTTC. Protein sequence: CASSLSGGKETQYF.

V and J are TRBV27 and TRBJ1-1; D possibly corresponds to TRBD1 (6 bases). The CDR3 has 15 residues. Trimming took off 5 bases at V and 5 bases at J, with 18 bases between the two ends. Per germline, CDR1 MNHEY and CDR2 SMNVEV (reference sequence). The CDR3 reads CASSLRTGTGTEAFF. In DNA form, the CDR3 reads TGTGCCAGCAGTCTCCGAACAGGGACCGGGACTGAAGCTTTCTTT.

V gene TRBV28 combines with J gene TRBJ2-7; maybe TRBD1 (6 bases). Germline CDR1 is MDHEN and CDR2 is SYDVKM. V lost 4 bases and J 2 bases, leaving 12 bases between the germline ends. The CDR3 covers 14 residues. The CDR3 sequence: CASSYPGTTYEQYF. In nucleotides, the CDR3 is TGTGCCAGCAGTTACCCCGGGACAACCTACGAGCAGTACTTC.

The chain is built from TRBV6-1 and TRBJ2-7, with 9 bases that match TRBD1. The CDR3 has 14 residues. The trim removed 9 bases at V and 4 bases at J, leaving 10 bases unmatched. Germline V lookup: CDR1 MNHNS, CDR2 SASEGT. The CDR3 DNA sequence: TGTGCCAGTTGTGCTGGGACAGGGCAGTACGAGCAGTACTTC. This gives the protein CASCAGTGQYEQYF.

V and J are TRBV4-3 and TRBJ2-7, with D perhaps TRBD1 (6 bases). Germline V lookup: CDR1 LGHNA, CDR2 YSLEER. CDR3 length: 15 residues. Trimming pared 0 bases from V and 2 bases from J, leaving 11 bases between. CDR3 bases: TGCGCCAGCAGCCAAGATCGGGACACCGCCTACGAGCAGTACTTC. Translated, it gives CASSQDRDTAYEQYF.